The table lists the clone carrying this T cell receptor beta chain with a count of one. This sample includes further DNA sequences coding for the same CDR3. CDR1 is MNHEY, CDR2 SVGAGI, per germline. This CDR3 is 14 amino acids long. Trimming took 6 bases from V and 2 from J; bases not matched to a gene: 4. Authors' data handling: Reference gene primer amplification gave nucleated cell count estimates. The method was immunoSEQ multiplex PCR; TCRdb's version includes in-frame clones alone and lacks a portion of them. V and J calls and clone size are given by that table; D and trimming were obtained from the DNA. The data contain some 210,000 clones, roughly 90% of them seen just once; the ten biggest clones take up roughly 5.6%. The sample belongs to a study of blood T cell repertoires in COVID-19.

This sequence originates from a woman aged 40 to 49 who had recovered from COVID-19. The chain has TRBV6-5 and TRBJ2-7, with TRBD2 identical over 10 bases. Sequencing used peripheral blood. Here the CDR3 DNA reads TGTGCCAGCAGCAAGCGGGAGGGCCCCTACGAGCAGTACTTC. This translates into CASSKREGPYEQYF.